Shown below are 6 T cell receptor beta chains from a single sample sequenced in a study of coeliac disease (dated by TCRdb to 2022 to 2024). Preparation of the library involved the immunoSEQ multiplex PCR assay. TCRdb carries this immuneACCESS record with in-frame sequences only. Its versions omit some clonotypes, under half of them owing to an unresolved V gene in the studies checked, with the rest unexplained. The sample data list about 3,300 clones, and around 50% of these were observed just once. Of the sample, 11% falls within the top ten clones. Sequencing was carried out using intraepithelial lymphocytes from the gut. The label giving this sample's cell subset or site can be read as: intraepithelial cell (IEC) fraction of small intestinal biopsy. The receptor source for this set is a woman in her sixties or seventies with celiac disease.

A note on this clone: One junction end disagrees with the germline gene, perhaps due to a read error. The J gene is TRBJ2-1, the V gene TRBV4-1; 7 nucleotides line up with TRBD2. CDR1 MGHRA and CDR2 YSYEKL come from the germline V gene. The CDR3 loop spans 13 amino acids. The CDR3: CASSQELAREQFF. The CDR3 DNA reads TGTGCCAGCAGCCAGGAACTAGCGAGGGAGCAGTTCTTC.

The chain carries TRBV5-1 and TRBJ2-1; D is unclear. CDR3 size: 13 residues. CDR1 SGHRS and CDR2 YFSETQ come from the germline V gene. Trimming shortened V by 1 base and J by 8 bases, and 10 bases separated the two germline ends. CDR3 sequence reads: CASSLFPEDEQFF. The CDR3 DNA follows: TGCGCCAGCAGCTTGTTTCCCGAGGATGAGCAGTTCTTC.

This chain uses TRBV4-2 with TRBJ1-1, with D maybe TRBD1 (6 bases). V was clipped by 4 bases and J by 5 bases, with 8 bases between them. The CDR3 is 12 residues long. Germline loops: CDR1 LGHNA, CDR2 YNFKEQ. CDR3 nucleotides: TGTGCCAGCAGCCTAACAGGGACTGAAGCTTTCTTT. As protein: CASSLTGTEAFF.

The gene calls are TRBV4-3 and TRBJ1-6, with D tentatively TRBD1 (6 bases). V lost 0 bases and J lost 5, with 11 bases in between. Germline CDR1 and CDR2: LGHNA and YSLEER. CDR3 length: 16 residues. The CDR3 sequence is CASSQDWDINNSPLHF. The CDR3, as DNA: TGCGCCAGCAGCCAAGATTGGGACATCAATAATTCACCCCTCCACTTT.

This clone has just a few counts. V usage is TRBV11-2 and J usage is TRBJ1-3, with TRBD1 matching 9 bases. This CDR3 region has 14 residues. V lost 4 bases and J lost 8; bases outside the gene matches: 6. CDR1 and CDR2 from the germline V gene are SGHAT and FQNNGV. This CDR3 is CASSSTTGGYTIYF. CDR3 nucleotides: TGTGCCAGCAGCTCAACGACAGGGGGATACACCATATATTTT.

The CDR3 spells CASSPSQGHGYTF. Here the CDR3 DNA reads TGCGCCAGCAGCCCGAGTCAGGGGCATGGCTACACCTTC. The gene calls are TRBV5-1 and TRBJ1-2; TRBD1 might be the D (6 bases). Germline lookup yields CDR1 SGHRS and CDR2 YFSETQ. V lost 4 bases and J lost 6, with 13 bases in between. The CDR3 sequence is 13 residues long.